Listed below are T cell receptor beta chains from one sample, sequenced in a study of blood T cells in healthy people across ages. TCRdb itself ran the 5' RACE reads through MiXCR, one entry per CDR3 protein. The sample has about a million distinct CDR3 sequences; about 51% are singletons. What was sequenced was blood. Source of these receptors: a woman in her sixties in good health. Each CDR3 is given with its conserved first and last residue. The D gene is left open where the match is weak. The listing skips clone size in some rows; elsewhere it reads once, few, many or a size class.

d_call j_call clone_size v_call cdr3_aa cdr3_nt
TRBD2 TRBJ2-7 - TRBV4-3 CASSQAGGRGAYEQYF TGCGCCAGCAGCCAAGCCGGCGGGAGGGGAGCCTACGAGCAGTACTTC
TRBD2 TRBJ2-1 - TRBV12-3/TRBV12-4 CASSFSGTRGRDEQFF TGTGCCAGCAGTTTCTCCGGGACTAGAGGGAGGGATGAGCAGTTCTTC
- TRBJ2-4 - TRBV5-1 CASSSDGGAVQYF TGCGCCAGCAGCTCCGACGGAGGGGCTGTGCAGTACTTC
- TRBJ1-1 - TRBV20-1 CSATAPTVNTEAFF TGCAGTGCCACAGCCCCGACAGTGAACACTGAAGCTTTCTTT
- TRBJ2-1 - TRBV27 CASRGPSSYNEQFF TGTGCCAGCAGAGGCCCAAGCTCCTACAATGAGCAGTTCTTC
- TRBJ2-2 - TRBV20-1 CSAGKTTTGELFF TGCAGTGCGGGAAAAACAACGACCGGGGAGCTGTTTTTT
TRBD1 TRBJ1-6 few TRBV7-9 CASTTTGQGAYNSPLHF TGTGCCAGCACAACTACAGGACAGGGGGCTTATAATTCACCCCTCCACTTT
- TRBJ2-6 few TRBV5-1 CASSVTSSSGANVLTF TGCGCCAGCAGCGTAACCTCTAGCTCTGGGGCCAACGTCCTGACTTTC
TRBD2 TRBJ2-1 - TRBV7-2 CASSLGWLAGWRYNEQFF TGTGCCAGCAGCTTAGGTTGGCTAGCGGGTTGGCGGTACAATGAGCAGTTCTTC
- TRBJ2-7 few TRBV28 CASSLTWGKEYF TGTGCCAGCAGTTTGACTTGGGGGAAGGAGTACTTC
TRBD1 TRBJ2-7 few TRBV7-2 CASSLDPTGGYEQYF TGTGCCAGCAGCTTAGATCCGACAGGGGGTTACGAGCAGTACTTC
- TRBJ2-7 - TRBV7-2 CASSQGPATSYEQYF TGTGCCAGCAGCCAGGGGCCAGCGACCTCCTACGAGCAGTACTTC
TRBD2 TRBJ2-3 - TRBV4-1 CASSDLNLAGGLGDTQYF TGCGCCAGCAGCGACCTCAATCTAGCGGGAGGGCTTGGAGATACGCAGTATTTT
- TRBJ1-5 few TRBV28 CASRWGTAYSNQPQHF TGTGCCAGCAGGTGGGGGACGGCATATAGCAATCAGCCCCAGCATTTT
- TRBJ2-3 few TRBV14 CASSQGLFFTDTQYF TGTGCCAGCAGCCAAGGACTCTTCTTCACAGATACGCAGTATTTT
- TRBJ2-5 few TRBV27 CASSFMGGAVETQYF TGTGCCAGCAGTTTTATGGGGGGCGCGGTGGAGACCCAGTACTTC
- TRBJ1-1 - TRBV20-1 CSAFSGFEAFF TGCAGTGCTTTCTCAGGGTTTGAAGCTTTCTTT
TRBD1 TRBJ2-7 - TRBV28 CASKQGQAPYEQYF TGTGCCAGCAAGCAGGGACAGGCGCCCTACGAGCAGTACTTC
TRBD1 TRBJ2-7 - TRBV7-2 CASRPDRVGYEQYF TGTGCCAGCCGCCCTGACAGGGTTGGCTACGAGCAGTACTTC
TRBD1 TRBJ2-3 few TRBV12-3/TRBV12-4 CASDRGATDTQYF TGTGCCAGTGACAGGGGGGCCACAGATACGCAGTATTTT
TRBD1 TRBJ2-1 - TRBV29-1 CSVRGQGGLTAEQFF TGCAGCGTGAGGGGACAGGGAGGCTTGACAGCTGAGCAGTTCTTC
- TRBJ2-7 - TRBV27 CASSLSGGNSYEQYF TGTGCCAGCAGTTTATCTGGCGGGAACTCCTACGAGCAGTACTTC
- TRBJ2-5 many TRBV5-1 CASSLWSGLEETQYF TGCGCCAGCAGCTTGTGGTCCGGCCTCGAAGAGACCCAGTACTTC
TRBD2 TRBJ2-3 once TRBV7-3 CASRRTSRADTQYF TGTGCCAGCAGACGGACTAGCAGAGCAGATACGCAGTATTTT
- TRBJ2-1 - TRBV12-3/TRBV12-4 CASSLLRFDEQFF TGTGCCAGCAGTTTATTGCGGTTTGATGAGCAGTTCTTC
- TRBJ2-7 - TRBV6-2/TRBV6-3 CASSYMDTYEQYF TGTGCCAGCAGTTACATGGATACCTACGAGCAGTACTTC
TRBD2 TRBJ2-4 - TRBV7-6 CASSQGLAGEKGFRTQYF TGTGCCAGCAGCCAGGGACTAGCGGGAGAAAAGGGGTTTCGGACTCAGTACTTC
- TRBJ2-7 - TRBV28 CASRPGASTYEQYF TGTGCCAGTCGGCCGGGAGCGTCCACCTACGAGCAGTACTTC
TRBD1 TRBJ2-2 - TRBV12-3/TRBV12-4 CASSPGTVFPGELFF TGTGCCAGCAGTCCCGGGACAGTTTTCCCCGGGGAGCTGTTTTTT
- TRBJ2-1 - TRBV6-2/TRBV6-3 CASRLELSEQFF TGTGCCAGCCGCTTGGAGCTTAGCGAGCAGTTCTTC
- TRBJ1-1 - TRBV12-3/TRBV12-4 CASRRIENTEAFF TGTGCCAGCAGGCGTATAGAGAACACTGAAGCTTTCTTT
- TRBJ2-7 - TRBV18 CVSSPFTVGRLDEQYF TGTGTCAGCTCACCCTTTACCGTAGGACGTCTCGACGAGCAGTACTTC
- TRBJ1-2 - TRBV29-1 CSALDVNYGYTF TGCAGCGCCCTGGATGTGAACTATGGCTACACCTTC
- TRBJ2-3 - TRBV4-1 CASGPHTDTQYF TGCGCCAGCGGCCCACACACAGATACGCAGTATTTT
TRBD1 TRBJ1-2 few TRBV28 CATGGQYNYGYTF TGTGCCACCGGGGGACAGTATAACTATGGCTACACCTTC
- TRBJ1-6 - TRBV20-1 CSARGRVGFHSPLHF TGCAGTGCTAGAGGCAGGGTAGGATTTCATTCACCCCTCCACTTT
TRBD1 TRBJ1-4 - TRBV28 CASSMIQGGIGKLFF TGTGCCAGCAGTATGATACAGGGGGGGATCGGAAAACTGTTTTTT
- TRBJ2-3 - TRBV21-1 CTSSKSPADTQYF TGTACCAGCAGCAAATCCCCCGCAGATACGCAGTATTTT
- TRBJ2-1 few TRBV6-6 CATAGGSYNEQFF TGTGCCACCGCTGGAGGCTCCTACAATGAGCAGTTCTTC
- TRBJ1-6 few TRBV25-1 CASRTHYNSPLHF TGTGCCAGCAGGACCCATTATAATTCACCCCTCCACTTT
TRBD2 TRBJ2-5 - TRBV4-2 CASSQDGTSRQTQYF TGTGCCAGCAGCCAAGACGGGACTAGTCGGCAGACCCAGTACTTC
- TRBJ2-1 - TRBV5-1 CASTFYVGSNEQFF TGCGCCAGCACCTTCTATGTGGGGAGCAATGAGCAGTTCTTC
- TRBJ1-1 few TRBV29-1 CSGRTGTWNMNTEAFF TGCAGCGGGAGGACGGGGACTTGGAACATGAACACTGAAGCTTTCTTT
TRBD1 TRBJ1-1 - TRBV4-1 CASSQAAGGAYTEAFF TGCGCCAGCAGCCAAGCGGCAGGGGGCGCGTACACTGAAGCTTTCTTT
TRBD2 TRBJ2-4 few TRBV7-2 CASSQSGRAVQYF TGTGCCAGCAGCCAGAGCGGGAGGGCCGTTCAGTACTTC
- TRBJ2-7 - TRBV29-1 CSVAPGASYEQYF TGCAGCGTTGCTCCCGGGGCATCCTACGAGCAGTACTTC
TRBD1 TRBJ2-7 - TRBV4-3 CASSQDTGVYYEQYF TGCGCCAGCAGCCAAGATACAGGGGTTTACTACGAGCAGTACTTC
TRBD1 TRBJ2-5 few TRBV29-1 CSVAGTGDETQYF TGCAGCGTTGCCGGGACAGGCGATGAGACCCAGTACTTC
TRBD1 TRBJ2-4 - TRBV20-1 CSASRGGDRGKEQYF TGCAGTGCTTCTCGCGGGGGGGACAGGGGGAAAGAGCAGTACTTC
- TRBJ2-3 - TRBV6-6 CASSYPPGGHNADTQYF TGTGCCAGCAGTTACCCTCCTGGAGGTCATAACGCAGATACGCAGTATTTT
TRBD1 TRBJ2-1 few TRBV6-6 CASSVGQGFYNEQFF TGTGCCAGCAGTGTAGGACAGGGTTTTTACAATGAGCAGTTCTTC
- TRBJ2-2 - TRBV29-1 CSVPTGTSTGELFF TGCAGCGTTCCCACCGGGACATCCACCGGGGAGCTGTTTTTT
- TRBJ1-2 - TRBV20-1 CSARDLEGYTF TGCAGTGCTAGAGATCTAGAAGGCTACACCTTC
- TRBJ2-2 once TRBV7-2 CASILRNTGELFF TGTGCCAGCATCTTGAGGAACACCGGGGAGCTGTTTTTT
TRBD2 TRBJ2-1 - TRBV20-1 CSAREPLAGVNEQFF TGCAGTGCTAGAGAACCACTAGCGGGAGTCAATGAGCAGTTCTTC